A few counts support the clone carrying this TCR beta chain. Its specificity is unknown. The sample is drawn from a study of cytomegalovirus exposure and HLA in healthy donors. Study results and limitations: An analysis done earlier found most TCR beta V segments productive about 87% or about 30% of the time. A later analysis found most CMV-associated TCR beta chains apparently HLA-restricted. Later genetic work tied a missense DCLRE1C variant to beta-chain V and J trimming. Immune exposure was documented only through CMV serostatus.

The PCR made use of 60 Vbeta and 13 Jbeta primers. The method was immunoSEQ multiplex PCR; TCRdb's version includes in-frame clones alone and lacks a portion of them. This sample carries about 73,000 clones, 65% to 80% of them seen once, and the ten largest clones take over 10%. The CDR3 has 13 residues. With 4 bases removed from V and 11 bases from J, the gap between germline ends came to 18 bases. In germline, CDR1 is SGHDT, CDR2 YYEEEE. This chain joins TRBV5-6 and TRBJ1-1; tentative D call: TRBD1 (5 bases). Sample: PBMCs. The sequence was collected from a man in his 70s in good health and CMV-seronegative. The CDR3 is CASSRGLALEAFF. The CDR3 DNA sequence: TGTGCCAGCAGCAGGGGACTGGCCCTTGAGGCTTTCTTT.